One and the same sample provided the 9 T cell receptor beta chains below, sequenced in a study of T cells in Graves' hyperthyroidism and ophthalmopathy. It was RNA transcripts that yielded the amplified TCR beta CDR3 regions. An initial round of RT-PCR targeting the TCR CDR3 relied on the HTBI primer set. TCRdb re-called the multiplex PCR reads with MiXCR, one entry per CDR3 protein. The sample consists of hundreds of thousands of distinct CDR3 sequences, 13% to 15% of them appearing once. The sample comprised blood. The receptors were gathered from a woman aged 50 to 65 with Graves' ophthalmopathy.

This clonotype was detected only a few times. CDR3 sequence (DNA): TGCGCCAGCATAGGCACTACTAACACCGGGGAGCTGTTTTTT. Translation gives CASIGTTNTGELFF. V and J are TRBV5-1 and TRBJ2-2; D unresolved. The V gene's germline CDR1 is SGHRS and CDR2 YFSETQ. The germline V and J ends were trimmed by 6 bases and 2 bases, with 11 bases remaining between them. The CDR3 consists of 14 residues. The full variable domain, rest sourced from reference TRBV5-1 and TRBJ2-2, is KAGVTQTPRYLIKTRGQQVTLSCSPISGHRSVSWYQQTPGQGLQFLFEYFSETQRNKGNFPGRFSGRQFSNSRSEMNVSTLELGDSALYLCASIGTTNTGELFFGEGSRLTVL.

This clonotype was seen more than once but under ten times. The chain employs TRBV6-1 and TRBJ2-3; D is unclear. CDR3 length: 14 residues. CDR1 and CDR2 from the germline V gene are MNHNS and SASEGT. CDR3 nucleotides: TGTGCTCAACGGTCTCCAGCGTCCACAGATACGCAGTATTTT. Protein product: CAQRSPASTDTQYF.

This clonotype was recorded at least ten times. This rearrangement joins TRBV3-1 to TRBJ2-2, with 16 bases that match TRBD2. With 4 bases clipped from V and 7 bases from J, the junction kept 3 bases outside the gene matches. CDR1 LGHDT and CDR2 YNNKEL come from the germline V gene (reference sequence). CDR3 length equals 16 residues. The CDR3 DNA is TGTGCCAGCAGCCCGGGACTAGCGGGAGGGATCGGGGAGCTGTTTTTT. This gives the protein CASSPGLAGGIGELFF. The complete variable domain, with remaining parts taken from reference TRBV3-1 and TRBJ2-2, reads DTAVSQTPKYLVTQMGNDKSIKCEQNLGHDTMYWYKQDSKKFLKIMFSYNNKELIINETVPNRFSPKSPDKAHLNLHINSLELGDSAVYFCASSPGLAGGIGELFFGEGSRLTVL.

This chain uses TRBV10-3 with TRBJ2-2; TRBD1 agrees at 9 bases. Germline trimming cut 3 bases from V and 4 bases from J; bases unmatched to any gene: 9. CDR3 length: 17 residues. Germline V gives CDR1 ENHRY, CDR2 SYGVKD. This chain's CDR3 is CAISDTGQGLSTGELFF. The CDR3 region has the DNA TGTGCCATCAGTGATACAGGACAGGGGTTGAGCACCGGGGAGCTGTTTTTT.

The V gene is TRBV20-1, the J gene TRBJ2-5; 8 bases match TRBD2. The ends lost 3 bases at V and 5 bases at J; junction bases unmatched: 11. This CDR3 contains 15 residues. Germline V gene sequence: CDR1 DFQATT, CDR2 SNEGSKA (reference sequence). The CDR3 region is CSASPAGEGQETQYF. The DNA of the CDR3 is TGCAGTGCTAGCCCAGCGGGAGAGGGGCAGGAGACCCAGTACTTC.

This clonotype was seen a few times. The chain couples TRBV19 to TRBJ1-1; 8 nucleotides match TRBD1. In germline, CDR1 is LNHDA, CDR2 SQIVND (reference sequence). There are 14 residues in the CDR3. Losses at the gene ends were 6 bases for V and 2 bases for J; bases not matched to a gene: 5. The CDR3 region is CASSMTGVNTEAFF. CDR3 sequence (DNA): TGTGCCAGTAGCATGACAGGGGTCAACACTGAAGCTTTCTTT.

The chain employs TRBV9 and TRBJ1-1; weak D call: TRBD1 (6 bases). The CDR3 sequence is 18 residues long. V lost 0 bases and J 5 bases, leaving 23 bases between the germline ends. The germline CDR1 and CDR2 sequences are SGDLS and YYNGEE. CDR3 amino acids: CASSVELYLTGRGTEAFF. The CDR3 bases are TGTGCCAGCAGCGTAGAGCTATATCTTACAGGGCGGGGGACTGAAGCTTTCTTT. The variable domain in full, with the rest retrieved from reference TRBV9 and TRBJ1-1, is DSGVTQTPKHLITATGQRVTLRCSPRSGDLSVYWYQQSLDQGLQFLIQYYNGEERAKGNILERFSAQQFPDLHSELNLSSLELGDSALYFCASSVELYLTGRGTEAFFGQGTRLTVV.

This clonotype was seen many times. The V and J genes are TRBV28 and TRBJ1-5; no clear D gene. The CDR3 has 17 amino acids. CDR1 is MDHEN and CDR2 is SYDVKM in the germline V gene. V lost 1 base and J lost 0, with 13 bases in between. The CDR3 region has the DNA TGTGCCAGCAGTTTATCGGCCAACAGATTTAGCAATCAGCCCCAGCATTTT. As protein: CASSLSANRFSNQPQHF.

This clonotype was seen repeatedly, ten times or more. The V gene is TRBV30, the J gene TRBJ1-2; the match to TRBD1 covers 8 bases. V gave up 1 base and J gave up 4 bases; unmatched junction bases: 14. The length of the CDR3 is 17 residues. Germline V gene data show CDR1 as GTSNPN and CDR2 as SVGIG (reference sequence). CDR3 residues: CAWSEPGQASNFYGYTF. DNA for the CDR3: TGTGCCTGGAGTGAGCCGGGACAGGCGAGCAACTTCTATGGCTACACCTTC. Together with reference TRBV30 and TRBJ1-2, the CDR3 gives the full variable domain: SQTIHQWPATLVQPVGSPLSLECTVEGTSNPNLYWYRQAAGRGLQLLFYSVGIGQISSEVPQNLSASRPQDRQFILSSKKLLLSDSGFYLCAWSEPGQASNFYGYTFGSGTRLTVV.